A selection of T cell receptor beta chains follows, all from one sample in a study of blood T cell repertoires in COVID-19. TCRdb's copy holds only in-frame clones and misses some; the assay was immunoSEQ multiplex PCR. The table records 150,000 to 200,000 clones, roughly 77% of them present only once. The specimen was peripheral blood. Every receptor here comes from a woman over 75 with COVID-19, enrolled during active disease. CDR3s include the opening cysteine and the closing phenylalanine or tryptophan. The D gene is left open where the match is weak. Clone size, where shown, is once, few, many, or a class for clones that have expanded.

>.|TRBV19|TRBJ1-2|.
CASIGLDYGYTF
TGTGCCAGTATCGGACTAGACTATGGCTACACCTTC
>.|TRBV5-4|TRBJ1-6|TRBD1
CASSLYDRAVTPLHF
TGTGCCAGCAGCTTGTACGACAGGGCTGTGACACCCCTCCACTTT
>.|TRBV7-9|TRBJ2-5|TRBD2
CASSLIRTSGRGETQYF
TGTGCCAGCAGCCTAATACGGACTAGCGGGAGGGGGGAGACCCAGTACTTC
>few|TRBV7-3|TRBJ1-6|.
CASSLDSNSPLHF
TGTGCCAGCAGCTTGGACAGTAATTCACCCCTCCACTTT
>few|TRBV5-6|TRBJ1-6|TRBD1
CASSLRPDRGGNSPLHF
TGTGCCAGCAGCTTGAGGCCCGACAGGGGCGGAAATTCACCCCTCCACTTT
>.|TRBV12-2|TRBJ2-1|.
CASRARTGGLIVNEQFF
TGTGCAAGTCGCGCACGGACAGGGGGTCTTATTGTCAATGAGCAGTTCTTC
>.|TRBV5-1|TRBJ1-1|.
CASSLEQGAEAFF
TGCGCCAGCAGTCTCGAGCAGGGCGCTGAAGCTTTCTTT
>.|TRBV18|TRBJ1-2|.
CASSPGSGGGYTF
TGTGCCAGCTCACCAGGTTCGGGTGGCGGCTACACCTTC
>.|TRBV5-1|TRBJ2-3|TRBD2
CASRRLASGGTDTQYF
TGCGCCAGCAGGAGGTTAGCTAGCGGGGGTACAGATACGCAGTATTTT
>once|TRBV28|TRBJ2-3|TRBD2
CASPPGLAGVTDTQYF
TGTGCCAGCCCCCCTGGACTAGCGGGAGTCACAGATACGCAGTATTTT
>.|TRBV5-4|TRBJ1-2|TRBD1
CASSGGTGLLNYGYTF
TGTGCCAGCAGCGGGGGGACAGGGCTACTGAACTATGGCTACACCTTC
>.|TRBV4-2|TRBJ2-2|.
CASCGSPRLGLFF
TGTGCCAGCTGTGGGAGCCCGAGGCTCGGGCTGTTTTTT
>.|TRBV7-6|TRBJ2-3|TRBD2
CASSPLGGSGLTDTQYF
TGTGCCAGCAGCCCTTTGGGCGGGAGCGGACTTACAGATACGCAGTATTTT
>.|TRBV27|TRBJ2-1|TRBD2
CASRLAGGDEQFF
TGTGCCAGCAGGCTAGCGGGAGGGGATGAGCAGTTCTTC
>.|TRBV11-3|TRBJ2-7|.
CASSFTQGTYEQYF
TGTGCCAGCAGCTTTACACAGGGTACCTACGAGCAGTACTTC
>few|TRBV24-1|TRBJ2-5|TRBD2
CATSDLRLAGDQETQYF
TGTGCCACCAGTGACCTACGACTAGCGGGAGACCAAGAGACCCAGTACTTC
>.|TRBV19|TRBJ2-7|.
CASSLTRGSTTYEQYF
TGTGCCAGTAGTCTGACGCGGGGCAGTACTACCTACGAGCAGTACTTC
>.|TRBV3-1/TRBV3-2|TRBJ2-1|TRBD2
CASSQGAGGPRGQFF
TGTGCCAGCAGCCAAGGAGCGGGAGGGCCCCGCGGGCAGTTCTTC
>.|TRBV19|TRBJ2-1|.
CASKGSGYNEQFF
TGTGCCAGTAAAGGTAGCGGCTACAATGAGCAGTTCTTC
>few|TRBV30|TRBJ1-6|.
CAWSVGSDYSPLHF
TGTGCCTGGAGTGTAGGTAGCGATTATTCACCCCTCCACTTT
>.|TRBV4-1|TRBJ2-3|TRBD2
CASSQESLAGPDTQYF
TGCGCCAGCAGCCAAGAATCGCTAGCGGGTCCAGATACGCAGTATTTT
>many|TRBV6-6|TRBJ2-1|.
CASSYQNEQFF
TGTGCCAGCAGTTATCAAAATGAGCAGTTCTTC
>once|TRBV12-5|TRBJ1-1|TRBD1
CASGSSRTGLNDTEAFF
TGTGCTAGTGGTTCCTCAAGGACAGGGCTAAACGACACTGAAGCTTTCTTT